This entry lists 23 T cell receptor beta chains sequenced from one sample in a study of blood T cell repertoires in COVID-19. Repertoires were generated with immunoSEQ multiplex PCR, while TCRdb's copy carries only in-frame clones and drops some. The profile covers approximately 110,000 clones, with about 85% appearing a single time and around 4% taken by the ten largest. Sample: peripheral blood. Every receptor here comes from a man aged 50-60 years with acute or convalescent COVID-19.

The genes are TRBV4-1 and TRBJ1-2; D is ambiguous. Germline-derived CDR1 and CDR2 are MGHRA and YSYEKL. There are 15 residues in the CDR3. Trimming took 3 bases from V and 4 from J, leaving 15 bases between them. The CDR3 DNA reads TGCGCCAGCAGCCAGATAACCGGGATCTCCTATGGCTACACCTTC. Its translation: CASSQITGISYGYTF.

This clone is categorized as medium-sized. The gene calls are TRBV28 and TRBJ2-7; 11 bases line up with TRBD1. CDR3 length: 16 residues. Trimming took 3 bases from V and 7 from J; bases not matched to a gene: 11. The V gene's germline CDR1 is MDHEN and CDR2 SYDVKM. This CDR3 is CASSFPQDRGRREQYF. The CDR3 DNA reads TGTGCCAGCAGTTTCCCCCAGGACAGGGGGCGAAGAGAGCAGTACTTC.

The chain employs TRBV27 and TRBJ2-3; D gene ambiguous. V gave up 3 bases and J gave up 3 bases, with 7 bases separating them. CDR3 size: 13 residues. CDR1 is MNHEY, CDR2 SMNVEV, per germline (reference sequence). The CDR3 DNA is TGTGCCAGCAGTTTTGGGCGAACAGATACGCAGTATTTT. It is translated as CASSFGRTDTQYF.

The J gene is TRBJ2-7, the V gene TRBV7-8; weak D call: TRBD1 (6 bases). The CDR3 is 14 amino acids. The V end lost 3 bases, the J end lost 3 bases, and 12 bases lay between the germline ends. The V gene's germline CDR1 is SGHVS and CDR2 FQNEAQ. Here the CDR3 reads CASSFIRGYYEQYF. The CDR3 DNA reads as TGTGCCAGCAGCTTTATCAGGGGATACTACGAGCAGTACTTC.

This clone was found a few times. The chain uses TRBV10-3 and TRBJ2-5, with 7 positions matching TRBD2. The CDR3 extends over 14 amino acids. Germline V CDR1 and CDR2: ENHRY, SYGVKD. V lost 6 bases, J lost 1 base, and 5 bases stayed unmatched. As DNA, the CDR3 is TGTGCCATCAGGGCAACTAGCGCCCAAGAGACCCAGTACTTC. Translation gives CAIRATSAQETQYF.

The CDR3 loop reads CASSRLAGGGSGTDTQYF. The CDR3 nucleotides read TGTGCCAGCAGTCGGTTGGCGGGAGGTGGATCCGGCACAGATACGCAGTATTTT. V usage is TRBV6-6 and J usage is TRBJ2-3; 8 nucleotides line up with TRBD2. CDR3 length equals 18 residues. V lost 5 bases and J lost 1; bases outside the gene matches: 14. Germline V lookup: CDR1 MNHNY, CDR2 SVGAGI (reference sequence).

The chain uses TRBV3-1 (or the pseudogene TRBV3-2) and TRBJ1-2, with 10 positions matching TRBD1. The germline V gene has CDR1 LGHDT and CDR2 YNNKEL (reference sequence). The CDR3 extends over 17 amino acids. J gave up 3 bases and V 4 bases, and 11 bases lay outside the gene matches. CDR3 protein: CASSLRDRGVQHYGYTF. Written as DNA, the CDR3 is TGTGCCAGCAGCCTCCGGGACAGGGGAGTTCAACACTATGGCTACACCTTC.

This sequence joins TRBV6-5 and TRBJ2-1; TRBD2 matches 12 bases. CDR3 length: 16 amino acids. Germline CDR1 reads MNHEY; CDR2 reads SVGAGI. The J segment lost 8 bases and the V segment lost 0 bases, leaving 5 bases of the junction unmatched. This chain's CDR3 is CASSYSTSGSVYEQFF. Written as DNA, the CDR3 is TGTGCCAGCAGTTACTCGACTAGCGGGAGTGTCTATGAGCAGTTCTTC.

The chain carries TRBV9 and TRBJ1-2; 8 bases fit TRBD1. The CDR3 contains 13 residues. The J segment lost 8 bases and the V segment lost 0 bases, leaving 3 bases of the junction unmatched. In germline, CDR1 is SGDLS, CDR2 YYNGEE. CDR3 bases: TGTGCCAGCAGCGTAGCGACAGGGGACGGCTACACCTTC. Its protein is CASSVATGDGYTF. Using reference TRBV9 and TRBJ1-2 for the parts outside the CDR3, the full variable domain is DSGVTQTPKHLITATGQRVTLRCSPRSGDLSVYWYQQSLDQGLQFLIQYYNGEERAKGNILERFSAQQFPDLHSELNLSSLELGDSALYFCASSVATGDGYTFGSGTRLTVV.

This clone was observed a handful of times. This chain links TRBV27 with TRBJ2-1, with 7 bases aligning to TRBD2. The junction had 19 bases not matched to a gene; V was cut back by 5 bases and J by 9 bases. CDR3 length: 17 residues. Germline-derived CDR1 and CDR2 are MNHEY and SMNVEV (reference sequence). The CDR3 protein is CASSGVWGGGTGGEQFF. CDR3 coding DNA: TGTGCCAGCAGTGGGGTCTGGGGAGGCGGGACGGGAGGTGAGCAGTTCTTC.

The V and J genes are TRBV6-6 and TRBJ1-5; D is ambiguous. The CDR3 totals 13 residues. Trimming took off 6 bases at V and 5 bases at J, with 11 bases between the two ends. CDR1 MNHNY and CDR2 SVGAGI come from the germline V gene (reference sequence). CDR3 region: CASSSPGDQPQHF. The CDR3 nucleotides are TGTGCCAGCAGCTCCCCCGGGGATCAGCCCCAGCATTTT.

This chain joins TRBV7-2 and TRBJ2-7; no definite D call. Germline CDR1 is SGHTA and CDR2 is FQGNSA. CDR3 size: 14 residues. Trimming took 1 base from V and 4 from J, leaving 11 bases between them. CDR3 sequence: CASSLGSFGYEQYF. The DNA of the CDR3 is TGTGCCAGCAGCTTAGGCTCATTCGGGTACGAGCAGTACTTC.

The rearrangement joins TRBV18 to TRBJ1-4, with 8 bases lining up with TRBD1. The J segment lost 6 bases and the V segment lost 3 bases, leaving 3 bases of the junction unmatched. The germline gives CDR1 KGHSH, CDR2 LQKENI. This CDR3 is built from 14 residues. CDR3 sequence reads: CASSPGQGYEKLFF. The CDR3 region has the DNA TGTGCCAGCTCACCCGGACAGGGTTATGAAAAACTGTTTTTT.

The CDR3 region is CASSESGSGPGSEAFF. As DNA, the CDR3 is TGTGCCAGCAGTGAAAGTGGTTCGGGTCCGGGGAGTGAAGCTTTCTTT. This chain links TRBV25-1 with TRBJ1-1; no definite D call. The germline V gene has CDR1 MGHDK and CDR2 SYGVNS. The CDR3 runs 16 residues. V was trimmed by 2 bases and J by 7 bases, leaving 20 bases between them. The whole variable domain, remainder taken from reference TRBV25-1 and TRBJ1-1, is EADIYQTPRYLVIGTGKKITLECSQTMGHDKMYWYQQDPGMELHLIHYSYGVNSTEKGDLSSESTVSRIRTEHFPLTLESARPSHTSQYLCASSESGSGPGSEAFFGQGTRLTVV.

The chain employs TRBV19 and TRBJ1-5; D not resolved. The germline V gene encodes CDR1 LNHDA and CDR2 SQIVND (reference sequence). This CDR3 is 15 amino acids long. V was trimmed by 4 bases and J by 4 bases, leaving 14 bases between them. CDR3: CASSSRGSGNQPQHF. As DNA, the CDR3 is TGTGCCAGTAGTAGTAGAGGGTCGGGAAATCAGCCCCAGCATTTT.

This clone appeared a single time. The chain links TRBV6-4 to TRBJ2-7; 11 positions agree with TRBD1. With 2 bases clipped from V and 9 bases from J, the junction kept 6 bases outside the gene matches. The germline V gene encodes CDR1 MRHNA and CDR2 SNTAGT. This CDR3 is built from 14 residues. The CDR3 sequence: CASSDGTGGSVQYF. In DNA, the CDR3 is TGTGCCAGCAGTGACGGGACAGGGGGGTCTGTGCAGTACTTC.

The V and J genes are TRBV30 and TRBJ2-4; D unresolved. The CDR3 extends over 14 amino acids. Trimming cost V 0 bases and J 1 base, with 7 bases left between them. From germline, CDR1 is GTSNPN and CDR2 SVGIG (reference sequence). CDR3: CAWSVSVAKNIQYF. The CDR3 DNA reads as TGTGCCTGGAGTGTCTCTGTGGCCAAAAACATTCAGTACTTC.

V and J are TRBV6-2 or TRBV6-3 and TRBJ1-6; TRBD1 aligns across 9 bases. The CDR3 length is 16 residues. Losses at the gene ends were 5 bases for V and 5 bases for J; bases not matched to a gene: 7. CDR1 is MNHEY and CDR2 is SVGEGT in the germline V gene. In DNA, the CDR3 is TGTGCCAGCAGTCAAGGACAGGGGCGGGATAATTCACCCCTCCACTTT. Translated: CASSQGQGRDNSPLHF.

The CDR3 nucleotides read TGTGCCAGTAGTATGCGGACGAATCCCCAGGGGGCCGGCACAGATACGCAGTATTTT. Residues: CASSMRTNPQGAGTDTQYF. The V call is TRBV19, the J call TRBJ2-3; 8 positions match TRBD1. The CDR3 has 19 amino acids. From germline, CDR1 is LNHDA and CDR2 SQIVND (reference sequence). The V segment lost 3 bases and the J segment 1 base; nucleotides outside the gene matches: 15. Full variable domain (outside the CDR3, taken from reference TRBV19 and TRBJ2-3): DGGITQSPKYLFRKEGQNVTLSCEQNLNHDAMYWYRQDPGQGLRLIYYSQIVNDFQKGDIAEGYSVSREKKESFPLTVTSAQKNPTAFYLCASSMRTNPQGAGTDTQYFGPGTRLTVL.

The J gene is TRBJ2-2, the V gene TRBV18, with 7 positions matching TRBD1. Germline V gives CDR1 KGHSH, CDR2 LQKENI. This CDR3 region has 15 residues. The junction had 3 bases not matched to a gene; V was cut back by 3 bases and J by 2 bases. CDR3 sequence: CASSPGQTNTGELFF. The DNA for the CDR3 is TGTGCCAGCTCACCGGGACAGACTAACACCGGGGAGCTGTTTTTT.

This clone was seen only once. In DNA form, the CDR3 reads TGCGCCAGCAGTCAATCCAACCCTAAGGACAGCCCGAACACTGAAGCTTTCTTT. This encodes CASSQSNPKDSPNTEAFF. This chain uses TRBV23-1 with TRBJ1-1, with D perhaps matching TRBD1 (6 bases). TRBV23-1 is sorted into the ORF group, with uncertain function. V dropped 0 bases and J dropped 1 base, with 18 bases sitting between them. CDR3 length equals 18 residues.

This chain uses TRBV27 with TRBJ2-7, with 13 bases identical to TRBD2. Germline V gives CDR1 MNHEY, CDR2 SMNVEV (reference sequence). The length of the CDR3 is 14 residues. The V and J ends lost 5 bases and 8 bases, in that order; junction bases with no gene match: 6. CDR3 DNA: TGTGCCAGCAGTCTAGGGACTAGCGGGGATAAGCAGTACTTC. Its protein is CASSLGTSGDKQYF.

This clone showed up just once. The chain uses TRBV11-2 and TRBJ1-1; TRBD1 aligns across 7 bases. CDR1 SGHAT and CDR2 FQNNGV come from the germline V gene. CDR3 length equals 14 residues. V dropped 5 bases and J dropped 0; count of bases not matched to a gene: 3. DNA of the CDR3: TGTGCCAGCAGCCTGGGACAGATGAACACTGAAGCTTTCTTT. Its translation is CASSLGQMNTEAFF.